The clone carrying this T cell receptor (beta chain) was detected many times. Its specificity is not known. Germline values: CDR1 MNHEY, CDR2 SMNVEV (reference sequence). The CDR3 runs 14 residues. V lost 7 bases and J 0 bases, leaving 13 bases between the germline ends. The data originate from a study of CD8+CD57+ T cells in acquired aplastic anemia. Looking at the study overall: On average, sorted CD4+ and CD8+ cells gave roughly 2.9 ug of DNA. Broader study findings: Patients and controls shared 25 to 30 CD8+ CDR3 sequences.

Patients who underwent sequencing had shown CD8+CD57+ cell expansion by flow cytometry. Patients uniformly had severe acquired aplastic anemia. Patients had undergone no therapy by the time their blood was sampled. CDR3 and TCR beta VDJ profiling relied on genomic DNA as the template. One entry per CDR3 protein results from TCRdb running MiXCR on the reads. The repertoire holds over 150,000 distinct CDR3 sequences, with about two thirds as singletons. The TCR sequence derives from a human donor with aplastic anemia. The gene calls are TRBV27 and TRBJ2-7, with a weak D call TRBD2 (5 bases). The sequenced material came from sorted CD4+, CD8+, or CD8+CD57+ T cells (not recorded which) from PBMCs. The CDR3 DNA reads TGTGCCAGCATGATAGCTACTAGCTCCTACGAGCAGTACTTC. Its translation is CASMIATSSYEQYF.